Below, one T cell receptor beta chain is given with its context. The antigen is undetermined. TCRdb passed the RT-PCR reads through MiXCR, listing each CDR3 protein once. The sample yields around 760,000 distinct CDR3 sequences, about 15% seen once. This sample was included in a study of response to subunit inactivated influenza vaccine. Study outcomes and limitations: Few new T cells, the authors suggested, are recruited by each seasonal influenza vaccination.

The CDR3 covers 16 residues. Trimming stripped 5 bases from V and 0 bases from J, with 13 bases between. The germline V gene has CDR1 SEHNR and CDR2 FQNEAQ (reference sequence). This receptor was obtained from a man in his fifties or sixties who received an inactivated influenza vaccine. The source was PBMCs from blood, collected approximately 15 days before vaccination. The rearrangement joins TRBV7-9 to TRBJ2-2; D gene unclear. Written as DNA, the CDR3 is TGTGCCAGCAGCCCTCAAGGACGGGCGAACACCGGGGAGCTGTTTTTT. As protein: CASSPQGRANTGELFF. Looking up the rest from reference TRBV7-9 and TRBJ2-2 gives the full variable domain: DTGVSQNPRHKITKRGQNVTFRCDPISEHNRLYWYRQTLGQGPEFLTYFQNEAQLEKSRLLSDRFSAERPKGSFSTLEIQRTEQGDSAMYLCASSPQGRANTGELFFGEGSRLTVL.